This T cell receptor (beta chain) was identified during a study of cytomegalovirus exposure and HLA in healthy donors. Notes on the study in general: 150 or so TCR beta chains were listed as cytomegalovirus-associated.

This clone was picked up one time. What it binds is not known. Vbeta (60) and Jbeta (13) primers were used in the PCR. TCRdb's copy holds only in-frame clones and misses some; the assay was immunoSEQ multiplex PCR. The data show 60,000 to 100,000 clones, 78% seen once. Trimming took 6 bases from V and 3 from J; bases not matched to a gene: 8. The CDR3 sequence is 15 residues long. Per germline, CDR1 SQVTM and CDR2 ANQGSEA. This rearrangement joins TRBV29-1 to TRBJ2-2; 9 positions match TRBD1. The TCR comes from a male donor in good health and CMV-seropositive. Sequenced input: PBMCs. CDR3: CSVRGTGSYTGELFF. Written as DNA, the CDR3 is TGCAGCGTGAGGGGGACAGGGAGCTACACCGGGGAGCTGTTTTTT.